This T cell receptor beta chain emerged from a study of regulatory T cells in long-lasting Graves disease. The CDR3 extends over 12 amino acids. V lost 5 bases, J lost 7 bases, and 11 bases lay in between. Germline assignment: CDR1 SGHTA and CDR2 FQGNSA. This clonotype was observed many times. Both iRepertoire HTBI primers and Arm-PCR of CDR3 regions were used to build the TCR beta libraries. TCRdb redid the calling of the multiplex PCR reads with MiXCR, one entry per CDR3 protein. The table includes 530,000 or so distinct CDR3 sequences, 15% to 20% detected once. Specified time point: newly diagnosed GD, antithyroid drugs for less than 3 months. The TCR library used RNA extracted from PBMCs. The sample was also reused in another study, on T cells in Graves' hyperthyroidism and ophthalmopathy. That study reports: Patients aged 18 to 65 had newly diagnosed hyperthyroidism of under 2 months' duration. Stable hyperthyroidism and ophthalmopathy were separated using 13 V-J signatures. Model output signaled ophthalmopathy a median approximately 6 months ahead of onset.

The sequence was obtained from a man aged 18 to 30 with Graves disease. The specimen was peripheral blood mononuclear cells (PBMCs), collected at new diagnosis, from a patient treated with antithyroid drugs. This chain connects TRBV7-2 to TRBJ2-5, with no clear D. CDR3: CASSPGVGTQYF. CDR3 sequence (DNA): TGTGCCAGCAGCCCCGGAGTGGGGACCCAGTACTTC.